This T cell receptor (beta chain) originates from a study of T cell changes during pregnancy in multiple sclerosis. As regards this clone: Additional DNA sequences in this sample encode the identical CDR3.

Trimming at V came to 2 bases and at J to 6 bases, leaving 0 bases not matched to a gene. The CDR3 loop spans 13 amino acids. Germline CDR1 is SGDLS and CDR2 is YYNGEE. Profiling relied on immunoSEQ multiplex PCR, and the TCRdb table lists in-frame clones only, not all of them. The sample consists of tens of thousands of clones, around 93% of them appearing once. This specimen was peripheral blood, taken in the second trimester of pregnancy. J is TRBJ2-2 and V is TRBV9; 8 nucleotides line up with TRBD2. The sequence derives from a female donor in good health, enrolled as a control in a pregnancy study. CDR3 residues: CASSVGGAGELFF. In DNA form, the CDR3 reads TGTGCCAGCAGCGTCGGGGGGGCCGGGGAGCTGTTTTTT.